This T cell receptor (beta chain) was identified during a study of regulatory T cells in long-lasting Graves disease. Findings and caveats of the study: It was peripheral blood alone, not thyroid tissue, that was studied. There were preferences for TRBV28, TRBJ1-2 and TRBJ2-5 in persistent disease. Lower TCR diversity characterized persistent Graves' patients relative to newly diagnosed patients.

To make TCR beta libraries, researchers used iRepertoire HTBI primers and Arm-PCR of CDR3 regions. TCRdb used MiXCR to reprocess the multiplex PCR reads, holding one entry per CDR3 protein. The sample has 350,000 to 400,000 distinct CDR3 sequences, about a sixth seen once. There are 15 residues in the CDR3. Per the germline V gene, CDR1 is SGHRS and CDR2 is YFSETQ. Trimming removed 1 base from V and 4 bases from J, with 12 bases in between. Regarding time point: newly diagnosed GD, antithyroid drugs for less than 3 months. The TCR library was made from RNA that had been extracted from PBMCs in TRIzol. In the case of this clonotype: What it binds is unknown.

This chain joins TRBV5-1 and TRBJ2-1; D is perhaps TRBD1 or TRBD2 (6 bases each). This TCR derives from a female donor with Graves disease. The sample was peripheral blood mononuclear cells (PBMCs), taken at new diagnosis, from a patient treated with antithyroid drugs. CDR3 DNA sequence: TGCGCCAGCAGCTTGCGAGGGGGGCAGTACAATGAGCAGTTCTTC. Translating it yields CASSLRGGQYNEQFF.